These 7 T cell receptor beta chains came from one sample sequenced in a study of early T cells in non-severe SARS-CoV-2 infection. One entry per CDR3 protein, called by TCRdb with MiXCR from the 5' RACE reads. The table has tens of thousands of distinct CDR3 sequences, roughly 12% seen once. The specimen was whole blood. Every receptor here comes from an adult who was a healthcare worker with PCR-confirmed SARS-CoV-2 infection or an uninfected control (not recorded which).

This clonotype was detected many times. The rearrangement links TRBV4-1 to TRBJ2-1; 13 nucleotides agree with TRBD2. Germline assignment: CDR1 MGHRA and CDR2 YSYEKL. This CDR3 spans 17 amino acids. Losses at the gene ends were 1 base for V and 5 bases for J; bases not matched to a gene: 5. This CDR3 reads CASSQASGLAGHNEQFF. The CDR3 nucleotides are TGCGCCAGCAGCCAAGCGTCGGGACTAGCGGGACACAATGAGCAGTTCTTC.

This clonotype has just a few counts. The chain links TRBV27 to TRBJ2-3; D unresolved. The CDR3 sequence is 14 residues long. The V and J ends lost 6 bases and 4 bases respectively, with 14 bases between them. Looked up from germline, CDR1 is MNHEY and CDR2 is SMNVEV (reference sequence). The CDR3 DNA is TGTGCCAGCAGGGTGGCGGAGATGGCAGATACGCAGTATTTT. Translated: CASRVAEMADTQYF.

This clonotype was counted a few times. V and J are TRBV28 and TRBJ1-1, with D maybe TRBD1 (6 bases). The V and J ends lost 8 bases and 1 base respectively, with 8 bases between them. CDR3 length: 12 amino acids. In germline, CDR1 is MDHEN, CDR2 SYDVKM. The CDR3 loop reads CASRRGNTEAFF. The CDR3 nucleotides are TGTGCCAGCCGCAGGGGGAACACTGAAGCTTTCTTT.

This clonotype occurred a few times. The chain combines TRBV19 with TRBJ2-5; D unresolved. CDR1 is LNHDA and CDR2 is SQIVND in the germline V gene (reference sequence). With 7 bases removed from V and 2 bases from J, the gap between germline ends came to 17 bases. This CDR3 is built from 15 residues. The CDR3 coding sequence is TGTGCCAGTACCCCAGGACGGCAGGAGCAAGAGACCCAGTACTTC. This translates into CASTPGRQEQETQYF.

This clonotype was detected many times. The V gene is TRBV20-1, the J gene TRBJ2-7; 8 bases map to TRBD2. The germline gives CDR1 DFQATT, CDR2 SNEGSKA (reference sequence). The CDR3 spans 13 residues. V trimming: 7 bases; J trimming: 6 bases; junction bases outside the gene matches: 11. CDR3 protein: CSVGRAGRGEQYF. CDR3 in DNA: TGCAGTGTCGGGAGGGCCGGAAGGGGCGAGCAGTACTTC.

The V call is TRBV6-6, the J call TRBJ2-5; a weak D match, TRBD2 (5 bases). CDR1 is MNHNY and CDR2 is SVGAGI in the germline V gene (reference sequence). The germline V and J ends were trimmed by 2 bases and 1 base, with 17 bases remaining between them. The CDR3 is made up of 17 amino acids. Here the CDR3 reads CASSYPKRSGSQETQYF. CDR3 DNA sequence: TGTGCCAGCAGTTACCCTAAGCGTAGTGGGAGCCAAGAGACCCAGTACTTC.

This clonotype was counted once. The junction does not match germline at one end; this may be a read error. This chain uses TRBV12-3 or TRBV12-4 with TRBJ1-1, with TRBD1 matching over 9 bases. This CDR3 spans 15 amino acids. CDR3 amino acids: CVSGTHRGRRTEAFF. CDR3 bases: TGTGTCAGCGGGACGCACAGGGGGCGGAGAACTGAAGCTTTCTTT.